Below are 27 T cell receptor beta chains sequenced from a single sample in a study of blood T cell repertoires in COVID-19. Measured with immunoSEQ multiplex PCR; TCRdb has only the in-frame clones, and not every one. The sample records approximately 82,000 clones, 80% to 90% being singletons. The material sequenced was peripheral blood. Source of these receptors: a woman between 55 and 75 years old with acute or convalescent COVID-19.

The J gene is TRBJ2-5, the V gene TRBV6-5, with a weak D call TRBD2 (6 bases). V was trimmed by 7 bases and J by 4 bases, leaving 13 bases between them. CDR1 is MNHEY and CDR2 is SVGAGI in the germline V gene. CDR3 size: 13 residues. The CDR3 region is CASKADYRETQYF. The CDR3 DNA reads as TGTGCCAGCAAGGCGGACTACCGAGAGACCCAGTACTTC.

V is TRBV7-2 and J is TRBJ1-6; 9 nucleotides match TRBD1. The CDR3 runs to 15 residues. Per the germline V gene, CDR1 is SGHTA and CDR2 is FQGNSA. V lost 3 bases, J lost 13 bases, and 10 bases stayed unmatched. The CDR3 sequence: CASSFSTGGSGPLHF. For the CDR3, the DNA is TGTGCCAGCAGCTTCTCGACAGGGGGTTCGGGGCCCCTCCACTTT.

V usage is TRBV10-1 and J usage is TRBJ1-5; unclear D gene. The CDR3 has 13 amino acids. CDR1 WNHNN and CDR2 SYGVQD come from the germline V gene (reference sequence). Trimming took off 4 bases at V and 4 bases at J, with 8 bases between the two ends. The DNA of the CDR3 is TGCGCCAGCAGTGCCGGGGTAAATCAGCCCCAGCATTTT. Its protein product is CASSAGVNQPQHF.

The chain uses TRBV19 and TRBJ2-5; 9 nucleotides align to TRBD1. This CDR3 has 16 amino acids. Unmatched junction bases numbered 11, after V lost 4 bases and J lost 5 bases. Germline CDR1 and CDR2: LNHDA and SQIVND (reference sequence). As DNA, the CDR3 is TGTGCCAGTAGTAAAGCGGAGACAGGGGGTAGGGAGACCCAGTACTTC. It yields the protein CASSKAETGGRETQYF.

A few counts support this clone. The chain carries TRBV18 and TRBJ1-1; 7 bases line up with TRBD1. V shed 4 bases, J shed 1 base, and the junction held 6 bases outside the gene matches. The CDR3 consists of 15 residues. Germline V lookup: CDR1 KGHSH, CDR2 LQKENI. For the CDR3, the DNA is TGTGCCAGCTCACGAACCGGGACAGCGAACACTGAAGCTTTCTTT. Its translation: CASSRTGTANTEAFF.

The rearrangement links TRBV5-1 to TRBJ1-4; perhaps TRBD1 as D (5 bases). This CDR3 comprises 15 residues. CDR1 is SGHRS and CDR2 is YFSETQ in the germline V gene. V was trimmed by 1 base and J by 8 bases, leaving 15 bases between them. Written as DNA, the CDR3 is TGCGCCAGCAGCTTGAGTGCAGGGCCGGACGAAAAACTGTTTTTT. The encoded protein is CASSLSAGPDEKLFF.

This rearrangement joins TRBV5-1 to TRBJ2-7; TRBD1 aligns across 7 bases. The CDR3 loop spans 14 amino acids. The germline V gene encodes CDR1 SGHRS and CDR2 YFSETQ. J lost 4 bases, V lost 1 base, and 5 bases had no gene match. The CDR3 nucleotides are TGCGCCAGCAGCTTGACCGACAGGGAGTACGAGCAGTACTTC. Amino acid sequence: CASSLTDREYEQYF.

The V and J genes are TRBV12-3 or TRBV12-4 and TRBJ1-2; D possibly corresponds to TRBD1 (5 bases). The CDR3 is made up of 13 amino acids. V was clipped by 7 bases and J by 3 bases, with 12 bases between them. The CDR3 loop reads CASTLSRDYGYTF. The CDR3 bases are TGTGCCAGCACCCTGTCCAGGGACTATGGCTACACCTTC.

This clone was observed once. This rearrangement joins TRBV12-3 or TRBV12-4 to TRBJ1-1; no clear D. V shed 5 bases and J shed 9 bases, with 13 bases lying between them. The CDR3 is 12 residues long. The chain's CDR3 is CASSTNSEKAFF. The CDR3 DNA reads as TGTGCCAGCAGTACGAACTCGGAGAAAGCTTTCTTT.

In nucleotides, the CDR3 is TGTGCCAGCAGTGAATTAGGGGAAAGGAACTATGGCTACACCTTC. Residues: CASSELGERNYGYTF. This chain joins TRBV2 and TRBJ1-2; possible D gene TRBD1, 5 bases. The germline CDR1 and CDR2 sequences are SNHLY and FYNNEI. The V end was cut by 2 bases, the J end by 2 bases, with 12 bases between. The CDR3 runs 15 residues.

The genes are TRBV25-1 and TRBJ1-1; D is possibly TRBD1 (6 bases). The CDR3 is made up of 17 amino acids. Between the trimmed V and J ends, which lost 3 bases and 7 bases, there was a span of 24 bases. The germline gives CDR1 MGHDK, CDR2 SYGVNS. The CDR3 coding sequence is TGTGCCAGCAGTGATTCCTCATTCAGGGGTCTTTTAAATGAAGCTTTCTTT. Protein: CASSDSSFRGLLNEAFF.

This clone was observed once. The chain carries TRBV10-3 and TRBJ2-6, with TRBD1 identical over 10 bases. From germline, CDR1 is ENHRY and CDR2 SYGVKD. This CDR3 is 19 amino acids long. Unmatched junction bases numbered 9, after V lost 2 bases and J lost 2 bases. In DNA, the CDR3 is TGTGCCATCAGTGAGATCCGGGACAGGGGCCCCACTGGGGCCAACGTCCTGACTTTC. This translates into CAISEIRDRGPTGANVLTF.

The rearrangement links TRBV9 to TRBJ1-1; D ambiguous. V shed 2 bases and J shed 1 base, with 9 bases lying between them. CDR3 size: 14 residues. Per the germline V gene, CDR1 is SGDLS and CDR2 is YYNGEE. Written as DNA, the CDR3 is TGTGCCAGCAGCGTTTTAACTGGGAACACTGAAGCTTTCTTT. Translating gives CASSVLTGNTEAFF.

The genes are TRBV12-3 or TRBV12-4 and TRBJ1-1; D unresolved. This CDR3 region has 13 residues. Trimming took 6 bases from V and 8 from J, leaving 16 bases between them. The CDR3 is CASSPTVTGEAFF. In DNA form, the CDR3 reads TGTGCCAGCAGCCCCACGGTGACGGGAGAAGCTTTCTTT.

This chain uses TRBV9 with TRBJ1-1; D call uncertain. V lost 0 bases and J lost 1, with 7 bases in between. This CDR3 has 14 residues. CDR1 SGDLS and CDR2 YYNGEE come from the germline V gene. Here the CDR3 reads CASSVGGQNTEAFF. CDR3 DNA: TGTGCCAGCAGCGTAGGTGGCCAGAACACTGAAGCTTTCTTT.

This clone was counted a single time. The chain joins TRBV6-5 to TRBJ1-1; the D gene is possibly TRBD1 (5 bases). This CDR3 is 12 amino acids long. V shed 5 bases and J shed 2 bases, with 6 bases lying between them. In germline, CDR1 is MNHEY, CDR2 SVGAGI. CDR3 sequence: CASSQGNTEAFF. In nucleotides, the CDR3 is TGTGCCAGCAGTCAGGGAAACACTGAAGCTTTCTTT.

This chain joins TRBV24-1 and TRBJ1-2; the match to TRBD1 covers 7 bases. The CDR3 sequence is 15 residues long. Germline CDR1 KGHDR, CDR2 SFDVKD. V lost 3 bases to trimming and J lost 5 bases; unmatched junction nucleotides: 8. The CDR3 is CATSDPGQRGYGYTF. CDR3 bases: TGTGCCACCAGTGATCCGGGACAGCGAGGTTATGGCTACACCTTC.

The chain carries TRBV2 and TRBJ1-3, with D unresolved. Germline V CDR1 and CDR2: SNHLY, FYNNEI. The CDR3 has 19 amino acids. Trimming took 1 base from V and 2 from J, leaving 21 bases between them. The CDR3 DNA reads as TGTGCCAGCAGTGAAGGTCCTCCCTTGTTACAGAAGGCTGGAAACACCATATATTTT. Encoded protein: CASSEGPPLLQKAGNTIYF.

V gene TRBV5-1 combines with J gene TRBJ2-1; 10 nucleotides line up with TRBD2. In germline, CDR1 is SGHRS, CDR2 YFSETQ. The V and J ends lost 1 base and 4 bases, in that order; junction bases with no gene match: 2. The CDR3 covers 15 residues. CDR3 in amino acids: CASSLTSGAYNEQFF. CDR3 DNA sequence: TGCGCCAGCAGCTTGACTAGCGGGGCATACAATGAGCAGTTCTTC.

J is TRBJ2-6 and V is TRBV10-3; D perhaps matches TRBD1 (6 bases). This CDR3 is 16 amino acids long. Trimming took off 4 bases at V and 1 base at J, with 11 bases between the two ends. The germline V gene has CDR1 ENHRY and CDR2 SYGVKD. The CDR3 loop is CAISVGARSGANVLTF. CDR3 DNA sequence: TGTGCCATCAGTGTGGGGGCTAGGTCTGGGGCCAACGTCCTGACTTTC.

The chain recombines TRBV21-1 with TRBJ1-3. TRBV21-1 is recorded as a pseudogene. CDR3 length equals 17 residues. The CDR3 DNA reads TGTGCCAGCAGCATCTCTGGGAGCTTGGGGTCTGGAAACACCATATATTTT. Protein product: CASSISGSLGSGNTIYF.

This sequence joins TRBV9 and TRBJ2-5, with unresolved D. The CDR3 has 12 residues. Germline CDR1 is SGDLS and CDR2 is YYNGEE. Trimming shortened V by 3 bases and J by 5 bases, and 8 bases separated the two germline ends. The CDR3 nucleotides read TGTGCCAGCAGCGGGGTCGGGGAGACCCAGTACTTC. Translation: CASSGVGETQYF.

The chain's CDR3 is CASSLMGRQAMNTEAFF. The CDR3 coding sequence is TGTGCCAGCAGCCTAATGGGGCGACAGGCGATGAACACTGAAGCTTTCTTT. The V call is TRBV7-2, the J call TRBJ1-1; the D gene is possibly TRBD1 (6 bases). The CDR3 spans 17 residues. Germline lookup yields CDR1 SGHTA and CDR2 FQGNSA. Between the trimmed V and J ends, which lost 5 bases and 0 bases, there was a span of 19 bases.

The rearrangement uses TRBV9 and TRBJ2-1, with 10 bases aligning to TRBD2. CDR3 size: 17 residues. V lost 0 bases, J lost 0 bases, and 3 bases stayed unmatched. Germline loops: CDR1 SGDLS, CDR2 YYNGEE. In DNA form, the CDR3 reads TGTGCCAGCAGCGTAGAGACTAGCGGGCGCTCCTACAATGAGCAGTTCTTC. It is translated as CASSVETSGRSYNEQFF.

The chain has TRBV7-2 and TRBJ2-2; unclear D gene. Germline V gene data show CDR1 as SGHTA and CDR2 as FQGNSA. Trimming removed 5 bases at V and 0 bases at J, with 19 bases between. This CDR3 is 18 amino acids long. CDR3 DNA: TGTGCCAGCAGCCCGCTGTTTGGAGCGTTCGCGAACACCGGGGAGCTGTTTTTT. It yields the protein CASSPLFGAFANTGELFF.

The CDR3 region has the DNA TGTGCCAGCAGTCTAGGACAGAACCTTGGCTACACCTTC. This gives the protein CASSLGQNLGYTF. This rearrangement joins TRBV12-3 or TRBV12-4 to TRBJ1-2, with a possible D match to TRBD1 (6 bases). The ends were cut back, 5 bases at V and 7 bases at J, with 14 bases in the middle. The CDR3 has 13 amino acids.

The rearrangement uses TRBV19 and TRBJ1-6, with 9 bases that match TRBD1. From germline, CDR1 is LNHDA and CDR2 SQIVND (reference sequence). Germline trimming cut 6 bases from V and 7 bases from J; bases unmatched to any gene: 7. The CDR3 consists of 15 residues. CDR3 in DNA: TGTGCCAGTAGCGGACAGGGGTCAGGCAATTCACCCCTCCACTTT. Amino acid sequence: CASSGQGSGNSPLHF.